Shown below are 4 T cell receptor beta chains from a single sample sequenced in a study of human T cells and chemical hapten exposure. TCRdb processed the RACE reads anew with MiXCR; each CDR3 protein has one entry. The sample has some 200,000 distinct CDR3 sequences; 30% are singletons. Time point given: pre-sensitization, week 0. Treatment specified: therapeutic diphenylcyclopropenone sensitization with weekly scalp DPC. This specimen was whole blood, taken in connection with sensitization to the hapten diphenylcyclopropenone (DPC). All receptors come from a woman aged 30 to 39 with alopecia areata. Some clones in this sample may be carry-over from other donors' samples.

This clonotype appeared a few times. V and J are TRBV28 and TRBJ1-6, with D possibly being TRBD1 (5 bases). CDR3 length: 16 residues. Germline values: CDR1 MDHEN, CDR2 SYDVKM. The germline V and J ends were trimmed by 6 bases and 10 bases, with 22 bases remaining between them. CDR3 sequence: CASRSARDGIGSPLHF. The CDR3 DNA sequence: TGTGCCAGCAGGTCGGCTCGGGACGGAATTGGGTCACCCCTCCACTTT. Looking up the rest from reference TRBV28 and TRBJ1-6 gives the full variable domain: DVKVTQSSRYLVKRTGEKVFLECVQDMDHENMFWYRQDPGLGLRLIYFSYDVKMKEKGDIPEGYSVSREKKERFSLILESASTNQTSMYLCASRSARDGIGSPLHFGNGTRLTVT.

This chain joins TRBV2 and TRBJ2-2; D might be TRBD1 or TRBD2, each matching 5 bases. V was trimmed by 5 bases and J by 7 bases, leaving 17 bases between them. The CDR3 loop spans 15 amino acids. Germline-derived CDR1 and CDR2 are SNHLY and FYNNEI. Here the CDR3 DNA reads TGTGCCAGCAGTCTGGGGACCCGATGGGGCGGGGAGCTGTTTTTT. Amino acids: CASSLGTRWGGELFF.

This chain connects TRBV2 to TRBJ2-1; TRBD2 agrees at 9 bases. This CDR3 contains 15 residues. CDR1 is SNHLY, CDR2 FYNNEI, per germline. V lost 3 bases and J lost 8; bases outside the gene matches: 8. CDR3 in DNA: TGTGCCAGCAGTGACGGGGGTAGCGGGAGCGATGAGCAGTTCTTC. It encodes CASSDGGSGSDEQFF. The whole variable domain, remainder taken from reference TRBV2 and TRBJ2-1, is EPEVTQTPSHQVTQMGQEVILRCVPISNHLYFYWYRQILGQKVEFLVSFYNNEISEKSEIFDDQFSVERPDGSNFTLKIRSTKLEDSAMYFCASSDGGSGSDEQFFGPGTRLTVL.

The chain employs TRBV20-1 and TRBJ1-5; weak D call: TRBD1 (5 bases). Per the germline V gene, CDR1 is DFQATT and CDR2 is SNEGSKA (reference sequence). The V end lost 0 bases, the J end lost 5 bases, and 11 bases lay between the germline ends. The CDR3 is 14 amino acids. CDR3 amino acids: CSARDRDSHQPQHF. In DNA, the CDR3 is TGCAGTGCTAGAGACCGGGACTCACATCAGCCCCAGCATTTT.